This T cell receptor beta chain was sequenced for a study of response to subunit inactivated influenza vaccine. Many counts were recorded for this clonotype. Its antigen is unidentified. This CDR3 has 14 residues. V was shortened by 1 base and J by 2 bases, with 10 bases between the two germline ends. Germline V gene lookup returns CDR1 SGHRS and CDR2 YFSETQ. General observations from the study: The authors put forward the suggestion that each seasonal influenza vaccination may bring in only a limited number of new T cells.

MiXCR, applied by TCRdb to the RT-PCR reads, yields one record per CDR3 protein. The sample has around 530,000 distinct CDR3 sequences, around 11% seen once. J is TRBJ2-7 and V is TRBV5-1; D unresolved. Sample: PBMCs from blood, taken on the day of vaccination. The TCR was taken from a middle-aged man who received an inactivated influenza vaccine. CDR3 sequence (DNA): TGCGCCAGCAGCTTGCATTGGTCTACCTACGAGCAGTACTTC. Translation gives CASSLHWSTYEQYF.